This TCR beta chain was recorded in a study of T-cell reconstitution after alpha-beta-depleted transplantation in children. Trimming removed 1 base from V and 5 bases from J, with 13 bases in between. The CDR3 is 15 amino acids. Germline CDR1 is MNHNS and CDR2 is SASEGT. Unique molecular identifiers were used to barcode this TCRbeta library. Via MiXCR, TCRdb re-called the PCR reads, giving one row per CDR3 protein. The profile covers approximately 400,000 distinct CDR3 sequences, with 11% appearing a single time and roughly 6% taken by the ten largest. This chain connects TRBV6-1 to TRBJ2-3; D is undetermined. Specimen: PBMCs from the stem cell graft donor, collected from the stem cell graft. This receptor was obtained from a human donor who donated a stem cell graft to a child with acute myeloid leukemia. The CDR3 reads CASSEVPQLGDTQYF. The DNA of the CDR3 is TGTGCCAGCAGTGAAGTCCCACAGTTAGGAGATACGCAGTATTTT.